This passage covers 27 T cell receptor beta chains from one sample sequenced in a study of low-dose radiotherapy and immunotherapy resistance in tumors. Time point here: before trial treatment. TRAV- and TRBV-specific primers were used for first-strand cDNA, which covered alpha and beta chains. The PCR that amplified TCRs ran for 15 to 25 cycles, relying on a constant-region primer and a V-primer adapter. One entry per CDR3 protein, called by TCRdb with MiXCR from the reads. Of around 36,000 distinct CDR3 sequences in the sample, roughly 31% were seen once. Sequencing was performed on PBMCs, taken before treatment. These receptors came from a male donor with gallbladder cancer.

This clonotype was recorded only once. A far larger clone is a single base away, which makes a read error likely. The chain couples TRBV29-1 to TRBJ2-1; 9 bases match TRBD1. Germline CDR1 reads SQVTM; CDR2 reads ANQGSEA. This CDR3 region has 13 residues. The V segment lost 5 bases and the J segment 10 bases; nucleotides outside the gene matches: 9. This CDR3 is CSVPGTGSYEQFF. CDR3 DNA: TGCAGCGTTCCCGGGACAGGGTCGTACGAGCAGTTCTTC.

This clonotype was found a few times. This could be a read error, since a much larger clone is one nucleotide away. The gene calls are TRBV6-1 and TRBJ1-2; D unresolved. This CDR3 has 16 residues. Germline V gives CDR1 MNHNS, CDR2 SASEGT. V was clipped by 5 bases and J by 9 bases, with 25 bases between them. CDR3 nucleotides: TGTGCCAGCAGTTCCTCCTTGGACCTTATCGCGGCTAGCTACACCTTC. Protein sequence: CASSSSLDLIAASYTF.

Regarding this clonotype: A far larger clone lies a single base away; this is likely a read error. The chain carries TRBV7-3 and TRBJ2-1, with a possible D match to TRBD2 (6 bases). The CDR3 is made up of 14 amino acids. The germline CDR1 and CDR2 sequences are SGHTA and FQGTGA. The CDR3 DNA sequence: TGTGCCGGCAGCGTAACGGGAGTGGAAAATGAGCAGTTCTTC. Its translation: CAGSVTGVENEQFF.

This clonotype was found many times. This rearrangement joins TRBV10-3 to TRBJ1-6, with TRBD1 matching over 7 bases. Losses at the gene ends were 6 bases for V and 7 bases for J; bases not matched to a gene: 6. The CDR3 is 14 amino acids. Germline V gene lookup returns CDR1 ENHRY and CDR2 SYGVKD. DNA for the CDR3: TGTGCCATCAGGGAAACAGGGGCAAATTCACCCCTCCACTTT. It is translated as CAIRETGANSPLHF.

This clonotype has just a few counts. This chain joins TRBV20-1 and TRBJ1-1; 7 nucleotides agree with TRBD1. Losses at the gene ends were 0 bases for V and 4 bases for J; bases not matched to a gene: 5. CDR1 and CDR2 from the germline V gene are DFQATT and SNEGSKA (reference sequence). The CDR3 loop spans 14 amino acids. The DNA for the CDR3 is TGCAGTGCTAGAGATCCAGGGGGGAGCACTGAAGCTTTCTTT. Its protein product is CSARDPGGSTEAFF.

This clonotype was counted a few times. J is TRBJ1-2 and V is TRBV5-1, with a tentative D call TRBD1 (5 bases). CDR1 SGHRS and CDR2 YFSETQ come from the germline V gene. The CDR3 consists of 16 residues. V was clipped by 6 bases and J by 10 bases, with 28 bases between them. CDR3 residues: CASTTGRDRRQTNYTF. CDR3 DNA: TGCGCCAGCACCACCGGGAGGGACCGTAGACAGACCAACTACACCTTC.

As regards this clonotype: A read error is the likely source, as a far larger clone sits one nucleotide away. The chain carries TRBV7-2 and TRBJ2-7; D might be TRBD1 (7 bases). Per germline, CDR1 SGHTA and CDR2 FQGNSA. This CDR3 region has 12 residues. V lost 5 bases and J lost 7, with 12 bases in between. CDR3 sequence (DNA): TGTGCCAGCAGCGGCAGGGGGGCGGAGCAGTACTTC. Translation gives CASSGRGAEQYF.

This clonotype was counted ten times or more. The V and J genes are TRBV27 and TRBJ2-7; the D is unclear. Germline V gene lookup returns CDR1 MNHEY and CDR2 SMNVEV (reference sequence). The V end lost 7 bases, the J end lost 4 bases, and 8 bases lay between the germline ends. The CDR3 sequence is 11 residues long. The CDR3 reads CASIPRYEQYF. The CDR3 coding sequence is TGTGCCAGCATCCCAAGGTACGAGCAGTACTTC.

Only one count was recorded for this clonotype. Because the CDR3's place on the DNA is in doubt, the DNA is left out and the CDR3 is given as listed by TCRdb. The chain uses TRBV12-3 or TRBV12-4 and TRBJ2-7. The CDR3 adds up to 23 amino acids, both ends counted. CDR3 protein: CASTNQTSMYLCASSLVSYEQYF.

Many counts were recorded for this clonotype. CDR3 amino acids: CSALGLASSSYNEQFF. As DNA, the CDR3 is TGCAGTGCTCTAGGACTAGCCTCGAGCTCCTACAATGAGCAGTTCTTC. The V gene is TRBV20-1, the J gene TRBJ2-1, with 8 bases identical to TRBD2. V shed 5 bases, J shed 0 bases, and the junction held 9 bases outside the gene matches. This CDR3 has 16 residues. Germline V gives CDR1 DFQATT, CDR2 SNEGSKA (reference sequence).

This clonotype appeared many times. The gene calls are TRBV10-1 and TRBJ1-5; 8 positions agree with TRBD1. V lost 7 bases and J lost 1; bases outside the gene matches: 12. The CDR3 covers 17 residues. From germline, CDR1 is WNHNN and CDR2 SYGVQD (reference sequence). The CDR3 sequence: CASKGNRGVWSNQPQHF. CDR3 sequence (DNA): TGCGCCAGCAAGGGGAACAGGGGGGTGTGGAGCAATCAGCCCCAGCATTTT.

This clonotype was seen at least ten times. The chain uses TRBV4-1 and TRBJ2-1; weak D call: TRBD1 (6 bases). The CDR3 has 13 amino acids. Germline-derived CDR1 and CDR2 are MGHRA and YSYEKL. V lost 1 base and J lost 8, with 9 bases in between. DNA for the CDR3: TGCGCCAGCAGCCAAGTGGGGGCGGATGAGCAGTTCTTC. Translation gives CASSQVGADEQFF.

This clonotype came up many times. V usage is TRBV2 and J usage is TRBJ2-1; D ambiguous. CDR3 length: 14 amino acids. The V end lost 4 bases, the J end lost 4 bases, and 11 bases lay between the germline ends. In germline, CDR1 is SNHLY, CDR2 FYNNEI. CDR3 loop: CASSVGLPYNEQFF. The CDR3 nucleotides read TGTGCCAGCAGTGTTGGGCTCCCATACAATGAGCAGTTCTTC.

The chain carries TRBV27 and TRBJ2-5, with 7 bases fitting TRBD1. The germline CDR1 and CDR2 sequences are MNHEY and SMNVEV (reference sequence). The CDR3 runs to 13 residues. The junction had 6 bases not matched to a gene; V was cut back by 6 bases and J by 5 bases. In DNA, the CDR3 is TGTGCCAGCAGGCCGAGGGGGCGCGAGACCCAGTACTTC. This translates into CASRPRGRETQYF.

The table lists this clonotype with many counts. The chain uses TRBV27 and TRBJ2-3, with D unclear. The CDR3 is 13 residues long. In germline, CDR1 is MNHEY, CDR2 SMNVEV (reference sequence). The V end was cut by 3 bases, the J end by 2 bases, with 6 bases between. The CDR3 DNA is TGTGCCAGCAGTTTCCGCTTCACAGATACGCAGTATTTT. As protein: CASSFRFTDTQYF.

This clonotype has at least ten counts. V usage is TRBV6-4 and J usage is TRBJ1-2, with D unresolved. V lost 6 bases to trimming and J lost 8 bases, with 16 bases between them. The CDR3 covers 13 residues. Germline loops: CDR1 MRHNA, CDR2 SNTAGT. CDR3 region: CASSETPTRGYTF. The CDR3 DNA reads TGTGCCAGCAGCGAAACCCCTACGCGGGGCTACACCTTC.

This clonotype showed up many times. V and J are TRBV7-2 and TRBJ1-2; a weak D match, TRBD1 (6 bases). V was clipped by 1 base and J by 7 bases, with 10 bases between them. The CDR3 is 13 residues long. Germline V gene sequence: CDR1 SGHTA, CDR2 FQGNSA. The CDR3: CASSLGGAFGYTF. The CDR3 DNA is TGTGCCAGCAGCTTAGGGGGGGCATTTGGCTACACCTTC. Based on the CDR3 plus reference TRBV7-2 and TRBJ1-2, the full variable domain is GAGVSQSPSNKVTEKGKDVELRCDPISGHTALYWYRQSLGQGLEFLIYFQGNSAPDKSGLPSDRFSAERTGGSVSTLTIQRTQQEDSAVYLCASSLGGAFGYTFGSGTRLTVV.

The chain joins TRBV7-2 to TRBJ1-3; D remains unclear. The CDR3 length is 16 residues. Trimming shortened V by 2 bases and J by 2 bases, and 13 bases separated the two germline ends. Looked up from germline, CDR1 is SGHTA and CDR2 is FQGNSA. The CDR3 protein is CASSLTWRVAGNTIYF. CDR3 DNA sequence: TGTGCCAGCAGCTTAACTTGGAGGGTGGCTGGAAACACCATATATTTT.

In regard to this clonotype: The limits of the CDR3 on the DNA are not certain, so only TCRdb's listed CDR3 is given. V and J are TRBV5-4 and TRBJ2-2; the DNA was not compared with TRBD2, the D call given in the table. The CDR3 spans 21 amino acids, including both terminal residues. From germline, CDR1 is SGHNT and CDR2 YYREEE (reference sequence). The CDR3 spells CASSRGLAGESTGELFFFFFF.

In its sample, this clonotype was seen many times. The J gene is TRBJ2-7, the V gene TRBV2; 12 bases are shared with TRBD1. The germline gives CDR1 SNHLY, CDR2 FYNNEI. V was clipped by 8 bases and J by 1 base; unmatched bases: 6. This CDR3 has 15 residues. The CDR3 sequence is CASRRDRGQSYEQYF. As DNA, the CDR3 is TGTGCCAGCCGGAGGGACAGGGGGCAATCCTACGAGCAGTACTTC.

Many counts were recorded for this clonotype. The CDR3 coding sequence is TGTGCCAGCAGCGTCGGGACTAGCCTCACAGATACGCAGTATTTT. This gives the protein CASSVGTSLTDTQYF. The chain carries TRBV5-6 and TRBJ2-3; TRBD2 aligns across 9 bases. CDR1 is SGHDT, CDR2 YYEEEE, per germline. The CDR3 is 15 amino acids. V shed 4 bases and J 2 bases; nucleotides not matched to a gene: 5. The whole variable domain, filled in from reference TRBV5-6 and TRBJ2-3, reads DAGVTQSPTHLIKTRGQQVTLRCSPKSGHDTVSWYQQALGQGPQFIFQYYEEEERQRGNFPDRFSGHQFPNYSSELNVNALLLGDSALYLCASSVGTSLTDTQYFGPGTRLTVL.

The V and J genes are TRBV18 and TRBJ1-1; D is possibly TRBD1 (5 bases). Germline lookup yields CDR1 KGHSH and CDR2 LQKENI. The V and J ends lost 1 base and 6 bases respectively, with 15 bases between them. The CDR3 extends over 15 amino acids. DNA for the CDR3: TGTGCCAGCTCACCACAGTCGGGGAGAGGGGCTGAAGCTTTCTTT. Residues: CASSPQSGRGAEAFF.

The CDR3 here is CASTQVFSTEAFF. The CDR3 region has the DNA TGTGCCAGCACACAGGTATTCAGCACTGAAGCTTTCTTT. V is TRBV5-6 and J is TRBJ1-1; tentative D call: TRBD1 (5 bases). The CDR3 is made up of 13 amino acids. V was trimmed by 6 bases and J by 4 bases, leaving 13 bases between them. Germline V lookup: CDR1 SGHDT, CDR2 YYEEEE. The full variable domain, completed using reference TRBV5-6 and TRBJ1-1, is DAGVTQSPTHLIKTRGQQVTLRCSPKSGHDTVSWYQQALGQGPQFIFQYYEEEERQRGNFPDRFSGHQFPNYSSELNVNALLLGDSALYLCASTQVFSTEAFFGQGTRLTVV.

This clonotype has at least ten counts. This chain connects TRBV2 to TRBJ1-1, with D hard to call. This CDR3 has 12 amino acids. The V and J ends lost 0 bases and 7 bases respectively, with 6 bases between them. Germline values: CDR1 SNHLY, CDR2 FYNNEI. DNA for the CDR3: TGTGCCAGCAGTGAAGCGAAGCTTGAAGCTTTCTTT. Amino acid sequence: CASSEAKLEAFF.

This clonotype has a count of ten or more. The chain combines TRBV5-1 with TRBJ2-2; 10 bases are a match to TRBD1. Trimming removed 0 bases from V and 4 bases from J; junction bases left unmatched: 6. This CDR3 is 17 amino acids long. The V gene's germline CDR1 is SGHRS and CDR2 YFSETQ. Here the CDR3 DNA reads TGCGCCAGCAGCTTGGCGACAGGGGGCGCCGGCACCGGGGAGCTGTTTTTT. Amino acid sequence: CASSLATGGAGTGELFF.

The V call is TRBV10-3, the J call TRBJ2-1; no clear D. Trimming cost V 3 bases and J 4 bases, with 7 bases left between them. CDR1 and CDR2 from the germline V gene are ENHRY and SYGVKD. The CDR3 extends over 13 amino acids. The CDR3 loop is CAISEPDYNEQFF. The CDR3 DNA sequence: TGTGCCATCAGTGAACCGGATTACAATGAGCAGTTCTTC.

This clonotype is deemed medium-sized. The chain carries TRBV5-1 and TRBJ2-1; no clear D gene. The ends were cut back, 0 bases at V and 5 bases at J, with 9 bases in the middle. Per the germline V gene, CDR1 is SGHRS and CDR2 is YFSETQ. This CDR3 has 14 amino acids. CDR3 sequence: CASSLATGHNEQFF. The CDR3 DNA reads TGCGCCAGCAGCTTGGCTACGGGCCACAATGAGCAGTTCTTC.